This entry lists 20 T cell receptor beta chains sequenced from one sample in a study of regulatory T cells in long-lasting Graves disease. Stated time point: persistent/refractory GD, antithyroid drugs over 5 years with positive TRAb. Extracted RNA from PBMCs served as the source of the TCR library. With iRepertoire HTBI primers and Arm-PCR of CDR3 regions, TCR beta libraries were built. TCRdb passed the multiplex PCR reads through MiXCR, listing each CDR3 protein once. The table includes some 280,000 distinct CDR3 sequences, 20% to 25% detected once. The sequenced sample was peripheral blood mononuclear cells (PBMCs), obtained when the disease was refractory, from a patient treated with antithyroid drugs. The receptor set was obtained from a female donor with Graves disease.

This rearrangement joins TRBV7-9 to TRBJ2-2; D may be TRBD1 (6 bases). Trimming pared 3 bases from V and 1 base from J, leaving 12 bases between. The CDR3 consists of 16 residues. Per the germline V gene, CDR1 is SEHNR and CDR2 is FQNEAQ (reference sequence). The CDR3 region has the DNA TGTGCCAGCAGCTTCGACAGGACAAAGAACACCGGGGAGCTGTTTTTT. Residues: CASSFDRTKNTGELFF.

The gene calls are TRBV7-9 and TRBJ2-7; TRBD1 matches at 10 bases. J was trimmed by 3 bases and V by 1 base; bases with no gene match: 9. CDR3 length: 17 amino acids. CDR1 and CDR2 from the germline V gene are SEHNR and FQNEAQ (reference sequence). CDR3 sequence (DNA): TGTGCCAGCAGCTTAGTAGGGGGACAGGGGACCTTCTACGAGCAGTACTTC. It encodes CASSLVGGQGTFYEQYF. Based on the CDR3 plus reference TRBV7-9 and TRBJ2-7, the full variable domain is DTGVSQNPRHKITKRGQNVTFRCDPISEHNRLYWYRQTLGQGPEFLTYFQNEAQLEKSRLLSDRFSAERPKGSFSTLEIQRTEQGDSAMYLCASSLVGGQGTFYEQYFGPGTRLTVT.

Comment on this clonotype: Its ends do not fully match the called genes, so a read error is possible. The CDR3 here is CAGSPDGNTGELFF. The CDR3 coding sequence is TGTGCCGGCTCACCAGACGGGAACACCGGGGAGCTGTTTTTT. The rearrangement links TRBV18 to TRBJ2-2; D uncertain. CDR1 is KGHSH, CDR2 LQKENI, per germline. The CDR3 totals 14 residues.

Remarks on this clonotype: This sequence may be a read error, since a much larger clone differs from it by one base. CDR3 coding DNA: TGTGCCAGCAGCTCAGCAACTAGCGGGTTCAACATTCAGTACTTC. This sequence encodes CASSSATSGFNIQYF. The chain combines TRBV7-2 with TRBJ2-4; TRBD2 matches 9 bases. The ends lost 4 bases at V and 7 bases at J; junction bases unmatched: 8. Germline values: CDR1 SGHTA, CDR2 FQGNSA. The CDR3 runs to 15 residues.

This clonotype was detected only a few times. The V and J genes are TRBV7-2 and TRBJ2-7; the match to TRBD2 covers 12 bases. This CDR3 has 16 residues. The trim removed 0 bases at V and 5 bases at J, leaving 5 bases unmatched. From germline, CDR1 is SGHTA and CDR2 FQGNSA. The CDR3 loop is CASSLAGLAGTHEQYF. The DNA for the CDR3 is TGTGCCAGCAGCTTAGCTGGACTAGCGGGAACCCACGAGCAGTACTTC.

A few counts support this clonotype. The chain recombines TRBV6-5 with TRBJ2-1, with TRBD2 matching over 15 bases. Trimming removed 4 bases from V and 6 bases from J; junction bases left unmatched: 4. The CDR3 spans 16 residues. The germline V gene encodes CDR1 MNHEY and CDR2 SVGAGI. CDR3 region: CASSSRTSGGVNEQFF. The CDR3 coding sequence is TGTGCCAGCAGTTCCCGGACTAGCGGGGGGGTCAATGAGCAGTTCTTC.

CDR3 in DNA: TGTGCCTGGAGTGTCGAAGGGGGGTACTCTGGAAACACCATATATTTT. This sequence encodes CAWSVEGGYSGNTIYF. The chain is built from TRBV30 and TRBJ1-3; D might be TRBD1 (6 bases). V shed 0 bases and J shed 0 bases, with 12 bases lying between them. This CDR3 comprises 16 residues. Germline CDR1 reads GTSNPN; CDR2 reads SVGIG (reference sequence).

This clonotype was seen at least ten times. The chain is built from TRBV7-2 and TRBJ2-7; no firm D call. The CDR3 has 13 residues. Trimming shortened V by 0 bases and J by 0 bases, and 3 bases separated the two germline ends. Per germline, CDR1 SGHTA and CDR2 FQGNSA. The CDR3 protein is CASSLAHSYEQYF. CDR3 nucleotides: TGTGCCAGCAGCTTAGCGCACTCCTACGAGCAGTACTTC. Variable domain in full (rest from reference TRBV7-2 and TRBJ2-7): GAGVSQSPSNKVTEKGKDVELRCDPISGHTALYWYRQSLGQGLEFLIYFQGNSAPDKSGLPSDRFSAERTGGSVSTLTIQRTQQEDSAVYLCASSLAHSYEQYFGPGTRLTVT.

There are many counts of this clonotype. J is TRBJ1-1 and V is TRBV11-2, with 10 nucleotides matching TRBD1. V lost 1 base to trimming and J lost 5 bases; unmatched junction nucleotides: 4. This CDR3 comprises 15 residues. CDR1 and CDR2 (germline): SGHAT, FQNNGV. The CDR3 sequence: CASSLVWDRGTEAFF. DNA of the CDR3: TGTGCCAGCAGCTTAGTATGGGACAGGGGTACTGAAGCTTTCTTT.

The chain is built from TRBV20-1 and TRBJ2-7; a possible D gene is TRBD2 (5 bases). The CDR3 runs 13 residues. The germline V gene encodes CDR1 DFQATT and CDR2 SNEGSKA (reference sequence). Trimming took off 7 bases at V and 4 bases at J, with 17 bases between the two ends. CDR3 region: CSGRRVASYEQYF. The DNA of the CDR3 is TGCAGTGGCAGGCGGGTGGCGTCGTACGAGCAGTACTTC.

This chain connects TRBV5-1 to TRBJ2-3, with D tentatively TRBD1 (6 bases). Germline V gene data show CDR1 as SGHRS and CDR2 as YFSETQ. The CDR3 is 14 residues long. V was shortened by 7 bases and J by 4 bases, with 16 bases between the two germline ends. The CDR3 bases are TGCGCCAGCTACCGGGACACCTCGGCAGATACGCAGTATTTT. Amino acid sequence: CASYRDTSADTQYF.

The rearrangement joins TRBV11-2 to TRBJ2-2, with D hard to call. The CDR3 runs to 13 residues. Germline V gene data show CDR1 as SGHAT and CDR2 as FQNNGV. V lost 1 base to trimming and J lost 3 bases, with 3 bases between them. CDR3 in amino acids: CASSLVDTGELFF. The CDR3 bases are TGTGCCAGCAGCTTAGTAGACACCGGGGAGCTGTTTTTT.

V is TRBV12-3 or TRBV12-4 and J is TRBJ2-3; D remains unclear. There are 12 residues in the CDR3. V lost 5 bases, J lost 5 bases, and 8 bases lay in between. CDR3: CASSNIGDTQYF. The CDR3 region has the DNA TGTGCCAGCAGTAACATAGGAGATACGCAGTATTTT.

This clonotype was seen a handful of times. This rearrangement joins TRBV7-8 to TRBJ2-5, with 8 bases that match TRBD2. CDR3 length: 17 residues. Germline V gene data show CDR1 as SGHVS and CDR2 as FQNEAQ. V lost 4 bases to trimming and J lost 5 bases; unmatched junction nucleotides: 15. The DNA for the CDR3 is TGTGCCAGCAGCTCCCCGGCGCGGGAGGCCTCCGGGGAGACCCAGTACTTC. Translating gives CASSSPAREASGETQYF.

The sample holds many counts of this clonotype. The V call is TRBV19, the J call TRBJ1-1; D might be TRBD1 (5 bases). The CDR3 runs 14 residues. Between the trimmed V and J ends, which lost 6 bases and 6 bases, there was a span of 17 bases. Germline assignment: CDR1 LNHDA and CDR2 SQIVND (reference sequence). The CDR3 DNA reads as TGTGCCAGTAGCTCGATGACAGTTCTCGCTGAAGCTTTCTTT. Its protein product is CASSSMTVLAEAFF.

A remark on this clonotype: Given a far larger clone just one base away, this is likely a sequencing read error. The rearrangement joins TRBV7-2 to TRBJ1-1; tentatively, D is TRBD1 (6 bases). CDR1 SGHTA and CDR2 FQGNSA come from the germline V gene. CDR3 length equals 14 residues. V lost 2 bases to trimming and J lost 1 base, with 8 bases between them. CDR3 in DNA: TGTGCCAGCAGCTTACCAGGGGCGAACACTGAAGCTTTCTTT. Its translation is CASSLPGANTEAFF.

The chain recombines TRBV7-2 with TRBJ2-7, with 9 bases lining up with TRBD2. CDR1 and CDR2 from the germline V gene are SGHTA and FQGNSA. The CDR3 runs 16 residues. Trimming removed 3 bases from V and 5 bases from J; junction bases left unmatched: 11. The CDR3 region has the DNA TGTGCCAGCAGCTTGGGAGGGGGCGGGAGGGCCAACGAGCAGTACTTC. Its protein product is CASSLGGGGRANEQYF.

The chain links TRBV3-1 to TRBJ2-7, with 7 bases lining up with TRBD2. The V and J ends lost 4 bases and 2 bases, in that order; junction bases with no gene match: 5. This CDR3 comprises 14 residues. The germline gives CDR1 LGHDT, CDR2 YNNKEL (reference sequence). The CDR3: CASSPASGTYEQYF. CDR3 bases: TGTGCCAGCAGCCCAGCTAGCGGAACCTACGAGCAGTACTTC.

In this sample, this clonotype turned up many times. The gene calls are TRBV28 and TRBJ2-7; D possibly corresponds to TRBD1 (5 bases). Germline V gene lookup returns CDR1 MDHEN and CDR2 SYDVKM. The CDR3 loop spans 13 amino acids. V lost 6 bases and J 0 bases, leaving 9 bases between the germline ends. The CDR3 spells CASRTQVSYEQYF. In nucleotides, the CDR3 is TGTGCCAGCAGAACACAGGTCTCCTACGAGCAGTACTTC.

The chain employs TRBV2 and TRBJ2-7, with a possible D match to TRBD2 (6 bases). V was clipped by 7 bases and J by 2 bases, with 15 bases between them. The CDR3 has 14 amino acids. From germline, CDR1 is SNHLY and CDR2 FYNNEI. This CDR3 is CASKWLEGTYEQYF. In DNA form, the CDR3 reads TGTGCCAGCAAATGGCTGGAGGGTACCTACGAGCAGTACTTC.